This T cell receptor (beta chain) stems from a study of read filtering for tumor transcriptome and immune sequencing. The wider study: Among patients, 17 to 20 were male and around 15 female, aged roughly 40 to 90 (mean around 66). By R-ISS, stages I, II and III held 8, 16 and 7 patients. Study conclusions and caveats: Dropping single-read clonotypes raised IR-seq and RNA-seq shared-clonotype correlation.

From 400 to 450 ng of RNA, a library with molecular barcoded alpha/delta and beta/gamma adaptors was made. TCRdb recomputed calls from the reads with MiXCR, one row per CDR3 protein. The data hold tens of thousands of distinct CDR3 sequences, with about an eighth observed a single time. Per germline, CDR1 MGHRA and CDR2 YSYEKL. Trimming cost V 1 base and J 3 bases; bases outside gene matches: 6. This CDR3 contains 16 residues. Bone marrow was sampled from every patient at the time of active disease. This clonotype occurred many times. Its target is not known. The chain is built from TRBV4-1 and TRBJ2-1; the match to TRBD2 covers 7 bases. Sequencing input: a population of CD138-negative cells sorted from bone marrow. This TCR was sampled from a donor older than 35 with multiple myeloma. DNA of the CDR3: TGCGCCAGCAGCCAAGGAGGTGGGAGGGTCTACAATGAGCAGTTCTTC. This translates into CASSQGGGRVYNEQFF.